The clone carrying this TCR beta chain was counted ten times or more. Its antigen is not known. The sample comes from a study of T cells in Graves' hyperthyroidism and ophthalmopathy. Amplified regions were TCR beta CDR3 sequences from RNA transcripts. TCR CDR3 regions were first amplified by RT-PCR with HTBI primers. TCRdb fed the multiplex PCR reads into MiXCR, producing one record per CDR3 protein. The table shows about 500,000 distinct CDR3 sequences, with around 17% occurring only once. Study conclusions and caveats: Separation of ophthalmopathy from stable hyperthyroidism was achieved by a 13 V-J model.

CDR3 size: 15 residues. Trimming took off 0 bases at V and 2 bases at J, with 12 bases between the two ends. Germline-derived CDR1 and CDR2 are GTSNPN and SVGIG (reference sequence). This chain links TRBV30 with TRBJ2-3, with D unclear. The clonotype originates from a woman younger than 30 with Graves' hyperthyroidism. The sequencing sample was made of blood. CDR3: CAWSVGIGITDTQYF. The CDR3 nucleotides read TGTGCCTGGAGTGTAGGTATAGGGATCACAGATACGCAGTATTTT. Full variable domain (missing parts from reference TRBV30 and TRBJ2-3): SQTIHQWPATLVQPVGSPLSLECTVEGTSNPNLYWYRQAAGRGLQLLFYSVGIGQISSEVPQNLSASRPQDRQFILSSKKLLLSDSGFYLCAWSVGIGITDTQYFGPGTRLTVL.